The 10 T cell receptor beta chains reported below all come from one sample, sequenced in a study of OX40 agonist ivuxolimab in advanced cancers. Library preparation was by the immunoSEQ multiplex PCR assay. The table comes from immuneACCESS by way of TCRdb, which keeps in-frame sequences with V and J called. Part of the clones is missing from these tables; in studies checked, under half for an unresolved V gene and the rest for unknown reasons. Counted in this sample were tens of thousands of clones; 75% to 85% of them appeared once. Around 8% of the sample is taken by the ten largest. The sequencing used CD4+ or CD8+ T cells sorted from blood, collected in a trial of the OX40 agonist ivuxolimab. The source is an adult with an advanced solid tumor such as melanoma, head and neck, liver or kidney cancer.

This chain links TRBV7-3 with TRBJ2-3; 13 bases line up with TRBD2. The germline V gene has CDR1 SGHTA and CDR2 FQGTGA. V dropped 5 bases and J dropped 1; count of bases not matched to a gene: 3. The CDR3 is 16 residues long. The CDR3 is CASSPGTSGGTDTQYF. The CDR3 DNA sequence: TGTGCCAGCAGCCCGGGGACTAGCGGGGGCACAGATACGCAGTATTTT.

On this clone itself: The sample carries other DNA sequences with the same CDR3. This chain connects TRBV14 to TRBJ2-5, with 15 bases that match TRBD2. J was trimmed by 5 bases and V by 5 bases; bases with no gene match: 3. Per germline, CDR1 SGHDN and CDR2 FVKESK. The CDR3 runs to 15 residues. CDR3 DNA sequence: TGTGCCAGCAGCTGGGGACTAGCGGGAGGTGAGACCCAGTACTTC. Translation gives CASSWGLAGGETQYF.

This clone was counted a few times. The V gene is TRBV5-6, the J gene TRBJ2-7, with D perhaps TRBD2 (5 bases). Trimming left V 1 base short and J 4 bases short, with 12 bases between. This CDR3 is 14 amino acids long. Germline values: CDR1 SGHDT, CDR2 YYEEEE. The CDR3 bases are TGTGCCAGCAGCTTGAGAGGGAGTGATTACGAGCAGTACTTC. It yields the protein CASSLRGSDYEQYF.

The sample holds one count of this clone. This sequence joins TRBV12-5 and TRBJ1-1; 7 bases line up with TRBD1. The length of the CDR3 is 13 residues. The germline V gene has CDR1 LGHNT and CDR2 FRNRAP. With V trimmed by 4 bases and J by 5 bases, 4 bases remained unmatched. The chain's CDR3 is CASGYQGGTEAFF. The CDR3 coding sequence is TGTGCTAGTGGTTATCAGGGGGGGACTGAAGCTTTCTTT.

The chain couples TRBV27 to TRBJ1-5; tentative D call: TRBD1 (6 bases). V gave up 3 bases and J gave up 5 bases, with 8 bases separating them. CDR1 MNHEY and CDR2 SMNVEV come from the germline V gene (reference sequence). This CDR3 has 13 residues. CDR3 nucleotide sequence: TGTGCCAGCAGTTTCTCAGGGGATCAGCCCCAGCATTTT. Encoded protein: CASSFSGDQPQHF.

V gene TRBV7-2 combines with J gene TRBJ1-4; weak D call: TRBD1 (5 bases). Germline V gene sequence: CDR1 SGHTA, CDR2 FQGNSA. V dropped 2 bases and J dropped 8 bases, with 15 bases sitting between them. CDR3 length: 15 amino acids. This chain's CDR3 is CASSLSPKGLEKLFF. The CDR3 region has the DNA TGTGCCAGCAGCTTATCCCCTAAGGGACTCGAAAAACTGTTTTTT.

In its sample, this clone was seen a few times. This chain uses TRBV9 with TRBJ1-1; no firm D call. The CDR3 contains 13 residues. V was cut by 2 bases and J by 0 bases, with 5 bases left in between. Germline V lookup: CDR1 SGDLS, CDR2 YYNGEE. This chain's CDR3 is CASSVHVNTEAFF. The CDR3 nucleotides read TGTGCCAGCAGCGTTCACGTGAACACTGAAGCTTTCTTT.

The rearrangement links TRBV2 to TRBJ1-2, with D unclear. The germline CDR1 and CDR2 sequences are SNHLY and FYNNEI. V lost 7 bases to trimming and J lost 1 base, with 10 bases between them. The CDR3 spans 13 residues. CDR3 nucleotide sequence: TGTGCCAGCACCGAGGTCGGTAACTATGGCTACACCTTC. Amino acids: CASTEVGNYGYTF.

CDR3 sequence reads: CASSVEGLRGEKLFF. The CDR3 DNA follows: TGTGCCAGCAGCGTAGAAGGTTTGCGGGGGGAAAAACTGTTTTTT. The chain links TRBV9 to TRBJ1-4, with D perhaps TRBD1 (5 bases). V shed 0 bases and J shed 8 bases, with 14 bases lying between them. From germline, CDR1 is SGDLS and CDR2 YYNGEE. The CDR3 runs 15 residues.

The chain links TRBV5-1 to TRBJ1-1, with TRBD1 matching 8 bases. Losses at the gene ends were 4 bases for V and 1 base for J; bases not matched to a gene: 3. Germline lookup yields CDR1 SGHRS and CDR2 YFSETQ. The CDR3 runs to 14 residues. The CDR3 DNA reads as TGCGCCAGCAGCATGACAGGGGAGAACACTGAAGCTTTCTTT. It codes for CASSMTGENTEAFF.